The 28 T cell receptor beta chains reported below all come from one sample, sequenced in a study of identical twins. TCRdb called the 5' RACE reads again in MiXCR, with one record for every CDR3 protein. Of 350,000 to 450,000 distinct CDR3 sequences in the sample, around a sixth were seen once. The sequencing sample was made of naive T cells sorted from blood. These TCRs come from a man aged 50 to 59 in good health.

The J gene is TRBJ2-1, the V gene TRBV6-1; 13 bases map to TRBD2. The CDR3 is 14 residues long. V shed 4 bases, J shed 12 bases, and the junction held 6 bases outside the gene matches. Germline CDR1 MNHNS, CDR2 SASEGT. CDR3 in DNA: TGTGCCAGCAGTGGACCGGGACTAGCGGGGACGCAGTTCTTC. It yields the protein CASSGPGLAGTQFF.

This clonotype was seen more than once but under ten times. The V call is TRBV7-9, the J call TRBJ2-7; D possibly corresponds to TRBD2 (5 bases). The germline V and J ends were trimmed by 5 bases and 0 bases, with 14 bases remaining between them. The CDR3 contains 15 residues. CDR1 and CDR2 from the germline V gene are SEHNR and FQNEAQ (reference sequence). CDR3 sequence reads: CASSPERGPSYEQYF. DNA of the CDR3: TGTGCCAGCAGCCCGGAGCGCGGGCCCTCCTACGAGCAGTACTTC.

This clonotype was counted between two and nine times. The V call is TRBV11-2, the J call TRBJ2-7; the D gene is possibly TRBD1 (5 bases). The germline gives CDR1 SGHAT, CDR2 FQNNGV. Trimming shortened V by 5 bases and J by 3 bases, and 20 bases separated the two germline ends. The CDR3 spans 16 residues. The CDR3 DNA reads TGTGCCAGCAGCACCATAACAGGTAGAATTATCTACGAGCAGTACTTC. This codes for CASSTITGRIIYEQYF.

The genes are TRBV6-2 or TRBV6-3 and TRBJ2-1, with 8 bases aligning to TRBD2. Germline V lookup: CDR1 MNHEY, CDR2 SVGEGT. Trimming took 6 bases from V and 2 from J; bases not matched to a gene: 6. CDR3 length: 15 amino acids. The CDR3 sequence: CASSQGLVTYNEQFF. The CDR3 DNA sequence: TGTGCCAGCAGCCAGGGACTAGTCACCTACAATGAGCAGTTCTTC.

The chain recombines TRBV12-3 or TRBV12-4 with TRBJ2-5; 8 bases line up with TRBD1. The CDR3 totals 13 residues. Losses at the gene ends were 6 bases for V and 4 bases for J; bases not matched to a gene: 4. CDR3 amino acids: CASRDRASETQYF. CDR3 nucleotides: TGTGCCAGCAGGGACAGGGCGTCAGAGACCCAGTACTTC.

V gene TRBV30 combines with J gene TRBJ1-1; TRBD1 is a possible D gene (5 bases). Trimming left V 5 bases short and J 3 bases short, with 16 bases between. CDR3 length: 14 amino acids. Looked up from germline, CDR1 is GTSNPN and CDR2 is SVGIG (reference sequence). CDR3 loop: CAWVRGGRDTEAFF. Here the CDR3 DNA reads TGTGCCTGGGTGAGGGGAGGGAGGGACACTGAAGCTTTCTTT.

This clonotype was counted only a few times. The chain has TRBV18 and TRBJ2-5; no reliable D call. Germline V gene data show CDR1 as KGHSH and CDR2 as LQKENI. V lost 2 bases and J lost 7, with 20 bases in between. This CDR3 has 16 residues. The CDR3 sequence: CASSPILADVKGTQYF. The CDR3, as DNA: TGTGCCAGCTCACCAATCCTCGCTGACGTCAAAGGGACCCAGTACTTC.

CDR3: CASSSLDLKRAYEQYF. CDR3 bases: TGTGCCAGCAGCTCCCTGGACCTAAAAAGAGCCTACGAGCAGTACTTC. The chain has TRBV11-2 and TRBJ2-7; D is undetermined. The CDR3 totals 16 residues. The V gene lost 4 bases and the J gene lost 2 bases, with 18 bases spanning the gap. Germline assignment: CDR1 SGHAT and CDR2 FQNNGV.

CDR3 bases: TGTGCCAGCAGCTTTGACTTGGCGGGGGCCAATGAGCAGTTCTTC. As protein: CASSFDLAGANEQFF. V and J are TRBV11-1 and TRBJ2-1, with a weak D call TRBD2 (7 bases). The germline V gene has CDR1 SGHAT and CDR2 FQDESV (reference sequence). The CDR3 has 15 residues. Deletions cut 3 bases from V and 6 bases from J, with 15 bases between. The full variable domain, completed using reference TRBV11-1 and TRBJ2-1, is EAEVAQSPRYKITEKSQAVAFWCDPISGHATLYWYRQILGQGPELLVQFQDESVVDDSQLPKDRFSAERLKGVDSTLKIQPAELGDSAMYLCASSFDLAGANEQFFGPGTRLTVL.

This clonotype was seen many times. This chain connects TRBV4-1 to TRBJ2-2; tentatively, D is TRBD1 (6 bases). V gave up 4 bases and J gave up 2 bases, with 20 bases separating them. The CDR3 covers 18 residues. Germline-derived CDR1 and CDR2 are MGHRA and YSYEKL. CDR3: CASSLANTGTFNTGELFF. In nucleotides, the CDR3 is TGCGCCAGCAGCCTAGCAAACACCGGGACATTTAACACCGGGGAGCTGTTTTTT.

The chain carries TRBV7-9 and TRBJ2-1; TRBD2 matches at 14 bases. Germline CDR1 reads SEHNR; CDR2 reads FQNEAQ (reference sequence). V shed 5 bases, J shed 7 bases, and the junction held 4 bases outside the gene matches. The CDR3 length is 15 residues. In nucleotides, the CDR3 is TGTGCCAGCAGCATGACTAGCGGGAGGGTGAATGAGCAGTTCTTC. Translating gives CASSMTSGRVNEQFF.

The sample holds a few counts of this clonotype. The genes are TRBV4-3 and TRBJ2-7; D may correspond to TRBD1 or TRBD2 (6 bases each). The germline V gene has CDR1 LGHNA and CDR2 YSLEER. Trimming shortened V by 0 bases and J by 4 bases, and 19 bases separated the two germline ends. The CDR3 has 17 amino acids. CDR3 sequence reads: CASSQDPPGGYVYEQYF. CDR3 in DNA: TGCGCCAGCAGCCAAGATCCTCCCGGGGGCTATGTTTACGAGCAGTACTTC.

This clonotype was observed at least ten times. The V call is TRBV20-1, the J call TRBJ1-3; the D gene is possibly TRBD1 (5 bases). Germline V gene lookup returns CDR1 DFQATT and CDR2 SNEGSKA (reference sequence). The CDR3 is 15 residues long. Trimming took 3 bases from V and 4 from J, leaving 16 bases between them. CDR3 protein: CSARGDVVAGNTIYF. CDR3 nucleotide sequence: TGCAGTGCTAGGGGGGACGTAGTGGCCGGAAACACCATATATTTT.

This chain connects TRBV20-1 to TRBJ2-6, with D perhaps TRBD1 (6 bases). The CDR3 length is 16 residues. The germline V gene has CDR1 DFQATT and CDR2 SNEGSKA (reference sequence). The germline V and J ends were trimmed by 1 base and 1 base, with 11 bases remaining between them. The CDR3 DNA follows: TGCAGTGCTAGAGTTACTACAGGGTCTGGGGCCAACGTCCTGACTTTC. Translation gives CSARVTTGSGANVLTF.

The CDR3 loop reads CASSPGDKAGELFF. The CDR3 bases are TGTGCCAGCAGCCCCGGAGACAAGGCCGGGGAGCTGTTTTTT. This rearrangement joins TRBV28 to TRBJ2-2, with D uncertain. Trimming cost V 6 bases and J 6 bases, with 14 bases left between them. The CDR3 is 14 amino acids. Germline V CDR1 and CDR2: MDHEN, SYDVKM.

V and J are TRBV11-1 and TRBJ1-4; D remains ambiguous. The CDR3 has 18 residues. Germline V gene lookup returns CDR1 SGHAT and CDR2 FQDESV (reference sequence). The V end lost 1 base, the J end lost 3 bases, and 18 bases lay between the germline ends. Here the CDR3 DNA reads TGTGCCAGCAGCTTAGTAACCATCCTGGGTGGGCCTAATGAAAAACTGTTTTTT. It encodes CASSLVTILGGPNEKLFF.

The V call is TRBV7-9, the J call TRBJ2-7; 8 positions agree with TRBD1. V lost 4 bases, J lost 7 bases, and 9 bases stayed unmatched. The CDR3 length is 14 residues. Germline V gives CDR1 SEHNR, CDR2 FQNEAQ (reference sequence). The CDR3 DNA sequence: TGTGCCAGCAGCTACGACAGGGGCAAACGGGAGCAGTACTTC. Amino acids: CASSYDRGKREQYF.

This clonotype has only a few counts. The V call is TRBV5-1, the J call TRBJ2-4; D possibly corresponds to TRBD1 (6 bases). CDR3 size: 15 residues. CDR1 and CDR2 from the germline V gene are SGHRS and YFSETQ. Trimming cost V 3 bases and J 5 bases, with 15 bases left between them. CDR3 sequence: CASSWGPGQENIQYF. The CDR3 DNA follows: TGCGCCAGCAGCTGGGGACCGGGACAAGAAAACATTCAGTACTTC.

There are many counts of this clonotype. V is TRBV20-1 and J is TRBJ2-7; possibly TRBD2 for D (5 bases). V lost 0 bases and J 3 bases, leaving 9 bases between the germline ends. The CDR3 runs to 13 residues. Germline CDR1 and CDR2: DFQATT and SNEGSKA (reference sequence). For the CDR3, the DNA is TGCAGTGCTAGAGATCTCGAGGGCTACGAGCAGTACTTC. Protein sequence: CSARDLEGYEQYF.

This clonotype was observed a few times. V gene TRBV4-2 combines with J gene TRBJ1-1, with 7 bases aligning to TRBD1. Unmatched junction bases numbered 9, after V lost 0 bases and J lost 2 bases. CDR1 is LGHNA and CDR2 is YNFKEQ in the germline V gene. CDR3 length: 17 amino acids. Here the CDR3 DNA reads TGTGCCAGCAGCCAAGATTGGTCCGGGACAGCTAACACTGAAGCTTTCTTT. Its translation: CASSQDWSGTANTEAFF.

The chain has TRBV7-3 and TRBJ1-1; perhaps TRBD1 as D (6 bases). The germline V gene has CDR1 SGHTA and CDR2 FQGTGA. CDR3 length: 16 residues. V lost 2 bases, J lost 6 bases, and 19 bases lay in between. The CDR3 loop reads CASSLVGVRQGSEAFF. The CDR3 bases are TGTGCCAGCAGCTTAGTCGGTGTAAGGCAGGGGTCTGAAGCTTTCTTT.

This clonotype was counted at least ten times. V usage is TRBV20-1 and J usage is TRBJ2-1, with 9 bases lining up with TRBD2. Germline CDR1 and CDR2: DFQATT and SNEGSKA (reference sequence). With 2 bases clipped from V and 8 bases from J, the junction kept 10 bases outside the gene matches. The length of the CDR3 is 15 residues. The DNA of the CDR3 is TGCAGTGCTAGATGGGTAGGTAGCGGGAGCGATGAGCAGTTCTTC. As protein: CSARWVGSGSDEQFF.

This clonotype was recorded a few times. The chain uses TRBV29-1 and TRBJ2-6; TRBD2 might be the D (5 bases). The V and J ends lost 3 bases and 1 base respectively, with 7 bases between them. CDR1 SQVTM and CDR2 ANQGSEA come from the germline V gene. There are 14 residues in the CDR3. In DNA form, the CDR3 reads TGCAGCGTTGATCCGGGATCTGGGGCCAACGTCCTGACTTTC. Its translation: CSVDPGSGANVLTF.

There are many counts of this clonotype. The chain joins TRBV27 to TRBJ2-4; 11 bases match TRBD2. V lost 5 bases to trimming and J lost 6 bases; unmatched junction nucleotides: 3. The CDR3 length is 14 residues. Germline CDR1 and CDR2: MNHEY and SMNVEV (reference sequence). The CDR3 DNA is TGTGCCAGCAGTCCTGGGACTAGCGGAAACATTCAGTACTTC. Translation gives CASSPGTSGNIQYF.

This clonotype was found many times. The chain couples TRBV12-3 or TRBV12-4 to TRBJ1-1, with TRBD1 matching over 7 bases. This CDR3 has 15 residues. V was pared by 5 bases and J by 1 base, with 7 bases of the junction left unmatched. The CDR3: CASSKTGARNTEAFF. CDR3 DNA sequence: TGTGCCAGCAGTAAAACAGGGGCCCGGAACACTGAAGCTTTCTTT.

This clonotype occurred a few times. The rearrangement links TRBV11-2 to TRBJ2-1, with TRBD2 matching over 14 bases. The CDR3 totals 18 residues. Losses at the gene ends were 1 base for V and 1 base for J; bases not matched to a gene: 3. CDR1 SGHAT and CDR2 FQNNGV come from the germline V gene. In DNA, the CDR3 is TGTGCCAGCAGCTTAGTTGGGACTAGCGGGAGTTCCTACAATGAGCAGTTCTTC. This encodes CASSLVGTSGSSYNEQFF. Based on the CDR3 plus reference TRBV11-2 and TRBJ2-1, the full variable domain is EAGVAQSPRYKIIEKRQSVAFWCNPISGHATLYWYQQILGQGPKLLIQFQNNGVVDDSQLPKDRFSAERLKGVDSTLKIQPAKLEDSAVYLCASSLVGTSGSSYNEQFFGPGTRLTVL.

This clonotype came up once. The chain has TRBV20-1 and TRBJ2-1; no clear D. The CDR3 has 16 residues. V gave up 0 bases and J gave up 0 bases, with 12 bases separating them. CDR1 is DFQATT and CDR2 is SNEGSKA in the germline V gene (reference sequence). The CDR3 nucleotides are TGCAGTGCTAGAGATTTAGTAGGGAACTCCTACAATGAGCAGTTCTTC. Translation gives CSARDLVGNSYNEQFF.

This chain uses TRBV24-1 with TRBJ2-1; D gene ambiguous. Germline CDR1 KGHDR, CDR2 SFDVKD. The CDR3 has 16 amino acids. Trimming left V 3 bases short and J 7 bases short, with 18 bases between. The CDR3 here is CATSDRPRAAGNEQFF. In nucleotides, the CDR3 is TGTGCCACCAGTGATCGCCCCCGCGCTGCCGGGAATGAGCAGTTCTTC.